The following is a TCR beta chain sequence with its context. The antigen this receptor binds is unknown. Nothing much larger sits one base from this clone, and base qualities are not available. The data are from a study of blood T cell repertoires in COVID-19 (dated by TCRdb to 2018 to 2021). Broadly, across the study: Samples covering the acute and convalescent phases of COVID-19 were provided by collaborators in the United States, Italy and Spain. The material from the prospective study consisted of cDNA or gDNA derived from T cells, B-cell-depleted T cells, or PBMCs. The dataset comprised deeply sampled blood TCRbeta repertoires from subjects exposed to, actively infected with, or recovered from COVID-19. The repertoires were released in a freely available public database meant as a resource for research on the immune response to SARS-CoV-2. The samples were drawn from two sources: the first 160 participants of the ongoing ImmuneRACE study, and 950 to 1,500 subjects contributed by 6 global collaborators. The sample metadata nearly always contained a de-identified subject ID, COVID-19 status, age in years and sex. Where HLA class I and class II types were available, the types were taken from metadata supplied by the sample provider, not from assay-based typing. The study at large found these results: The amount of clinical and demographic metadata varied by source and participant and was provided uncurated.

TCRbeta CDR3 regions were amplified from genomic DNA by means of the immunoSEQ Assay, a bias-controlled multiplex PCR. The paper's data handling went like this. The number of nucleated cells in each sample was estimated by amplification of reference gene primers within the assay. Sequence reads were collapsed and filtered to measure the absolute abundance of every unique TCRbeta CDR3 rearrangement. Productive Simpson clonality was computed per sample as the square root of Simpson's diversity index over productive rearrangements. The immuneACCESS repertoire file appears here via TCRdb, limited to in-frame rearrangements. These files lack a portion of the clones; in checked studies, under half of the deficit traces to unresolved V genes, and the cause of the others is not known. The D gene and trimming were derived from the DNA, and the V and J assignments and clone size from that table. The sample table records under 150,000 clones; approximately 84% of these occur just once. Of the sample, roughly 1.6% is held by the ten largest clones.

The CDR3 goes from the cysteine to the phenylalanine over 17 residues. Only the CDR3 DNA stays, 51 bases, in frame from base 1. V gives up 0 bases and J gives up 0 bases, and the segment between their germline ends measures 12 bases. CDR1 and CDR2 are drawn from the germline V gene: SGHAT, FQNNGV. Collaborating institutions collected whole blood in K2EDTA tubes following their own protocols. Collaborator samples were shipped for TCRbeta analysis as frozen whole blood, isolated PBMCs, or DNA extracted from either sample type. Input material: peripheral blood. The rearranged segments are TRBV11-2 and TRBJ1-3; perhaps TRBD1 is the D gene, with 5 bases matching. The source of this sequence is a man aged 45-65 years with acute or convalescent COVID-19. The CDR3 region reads CASSLDGGTYSGNTIYF. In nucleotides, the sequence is TGTGCCAGCAGCTTAGATGGGGGGACTTACTCTGGAAACACCATATATTTT.